A single sample is the source of the 14 T cell receptor beta chains below, sequenced in a study of cytomegalovirus exposure and HLA in healthy donors. Vbeta (60) and Jbeta (13) primers were used in the PCR. Data came from immunoSEQ multiplex PCR; TCRdb stores just in-frame clones and leaves some out. The sample consists of under 200,000 clones, around four fifths of them appearing once. Specimen: PBMCs. The receptors were sampled from a male donor in good health and CMV-seropositive.

The rearrangement uses TRBV7-2 and TRBJ1-5; TRBD1 is a possible D gene (5 bases). Between the trimmed V and J ends, which lost 5 bases and 0 bases, there was a span of 11 bases. The germline CDR1 and CDR2 sequences are SGHTA and FQGNSA. The CDR3 totals 15 residues. DNA of the CDR3: TGTGCCAGCAGCCCCGACAGATATAGCAATCAGCCCCAGCATTTT. Translating gives CASSPDRYSNQPQHF.

V and J are TRBV11-2 and TRBJ2-7, with D unresolved. Germline assignment: CDR1 SGHAT and CDR2 FQNNGV. V lost 3 bases and J lost 4, with 19 bases in between. The CDR3 consists of 16 residues. CDR3 sequence (DNA): TGTGCCAGCAGCTTCCCTAGAGGTGCGTCTAGGTACGAGCAGTACTTC. The encoded protein is CASSFPRGASRYEQYF.

The V gene is TRBV6-1, the J gene TRBJ1-5, with TRBD1 as a possible D gene (6 bases). Germline values: CDR1 MNHNS, CDR2 SASEGT. This CDR3 spans 14 amino acids. Deletions cut 4 bases from V and 7 bases from J, with 14 bases between. The CDR3 region is CASSARGAEQPQHF. The CDR3 DNA sequence: TGTGCCAGCAGTGCGCGGGGGGCAGAACAGCCCCAGCATTTT.

The rearrangement uses TRBV7-9 and TRBJ1-1, with a possible D match to TRBD1 (5 bases). CDR1 and CDR2 from the germline V gene are SEHNR and FQNEAQ (reference sequence). The CDR3 is 15 amino acids. Trimming pared 5 bases from V and 0 bases from J, leaving 13 bases between. In DNA form, the CDR3 reads TGTGCCAGCAGCCCGCGGACACGAATGAACACTGAAGCTTTCTTT. Protein: CASSPRTRMNTEAFF. Using reference TRBV7-9 and TRBJ1-1 for the parts outside the CDR3, the full variable domain is DTGVSQNPRHKITKRGQNVTFRCDPISEHNRLYWYRQTLGQGPEFLTYFQNEAQLEKSRLLSDRFSAERPKGSFSTLEIQRTEQGDSAMYLCASSPRTRMNTEAFFGQGTRLTVV.

The chain employs TRBV7-2 and TRBJ2-3; 8 bases match TRBD2. Trimming at V came to 5 bases and at J to 0 bases, leaving 10 bases not matched to a gene. The CDR3 extends over 17 amino acids. Germline CDR1 and CDR2: SGHTA and FQGNSA. CDR3 sequence: CASSLGHRGGSTDTQYF. CDR3 nucleotide sequence: TGTGCCAGCAGCCTCGGCCACCGGGGGGGTAGCACAGATACGCAGTATTTT.

The J gene is TRBJ1-1, the V gene TRBV7-9; D possibly corresponds to TRBD1 (5 bases). Germline V CDR1 and CDR2: SEHNR, FQNEAQ (reference sequence). V gave up 8 bases and J gave up 3 bases, with 13 bases separating them. The CDR3 totals 13 residues. CDR3 in amino acids: CASLGGSYTEAFF. The CDR3 DNA reads TGTGCCAGCTTGGGGGGATCGTACACTGAAGCTTTCTTT.

The J gene is TRBJ1-1, the V gene TRBV5-1, with D tentatively TRBD1 (6 bases). The germline V and J ends were trimmed by 4 bases and 0 bases, with 10 bases remaining between them. The CDR3 extends over 14 amino acids. The germline gives CDR1 SGHRS, CDR2 YFSETQ. In nucleotides, the CDR3 is TGCGCCAGCAGCCCCGGGACATTGAACACTGAAGCTTTCTTT. It encodes CASSPGTLNTEAFF.

This clone was seen a handful of times. CDR3 bases: TGTGCCAGCAGAGAACTGCAGGGGGCAGTTGGAAACACCATATATTTT. Translated, it gives CASRELQGAVGNTIYF. This chain joins TRBV6-6 and TRBJ1-3; 8 nucleotides agree with TRBD1. J lost 3 bases, V lost 6 bases, and 10 bases had no gene match. Germline V CDR1 and CDR2: MNHNY, SVGAGI (reference sequence). CDR3 length: 16 amino acids.

This sequence joins TRBV4-1 and TRBJ2-4, with 7 bases aligning to TRBD1. V trimming: 2 bases; J trimming: 3 bases; junction bases outside the gene matches: 13. CDR1 and CDR2 from the germline V gene are MGHRA and YSYEKL. The CDR3 runs to 18 residues. CDR3 sequence (DNA): TGCGCCAGCAGCCAATGGCCCCGGGACAGCAAAGGCAAAAACATTCAGTACTTC. Its translation is CASSQWPRDSKGKNIQYF.

The rearrangement uses TRBV7-9 and TRBJ1-1; perhaps TRBD1 as D (5 bases). Trimming shortened V by 1 base and J by 1 base, and 13 bases separated the two germline ends. Germline V CDR1 and CDR2: SEHNR, FQNEAQ (reference sequence). The CDR3 has 16 amino acids. The CDR3 protein is CASSLDRGSGNTEAFF. The CDR3 coding sequence is TGTGCCAGCAGCTTAGATCGGGGGTCAGGGAACACTGAAGCTTTCTTT.

This chain uses TRBV11-1 with TRBJ2-3, with a tentative D call TRBD2 (7 bases). V was shortened by 4 bases and J by 3 bases, with 17 bases between the two germline ends. CDR3 length equals 16 residues. The germline V gene has CDR1 SGHAT and CDR2 FQDESV (reference sequence). CDR3 in DNA: TGTGCCAGCAGCTCCGCCCGGGGGGCCGTGACAGATACGCAGTATTTT. Protein sequence: CASSSARGAVTDTQYF.

The chain combines TRBV5-1 with TRBJ2-5; TRBD1 matches at 7 bases. The J call may be in error: the DNA end matches TRBJ2-7 better. Looked up from germline, CDR1 is SGHRS and CDR2 is YFSETQ. The CDR3 consists of 16 residues. CDR3 protein: CASSPTGTEVGYEQYF. CDR3 in DNA: TGCGCCAGCAGCCCGACAGGGACGGAAGTCGGCTACGAGCAGTACTTC.

This rearrangement joins TRBV6-1 to TRBJ2-5; no definite D call. Matching the DNA end better, TRBJ2-7 makes the J call doubtful. CDR3 size: 13 residues. Per germline, CDR1 MNHNS and CDR2 SASEGT. The CDR3 here is CASSRPPGLEQYF. The CDR3 DNA is TGTGCCAGCAGCCGTCCTCCTGGGCTCGAGCAGTACTTC.

This chain joins TRBV5-1 and TRBJ2-3; D remains ambiguous. Trimming removed 1 base from V and 4 bases from J, with 4 bases in between. The length of the CDR3 is 12 residues. Germline V CDR1 and CDR2: SGHRS, YFSETQ. CDR3 loop: CASSLPSDTQYF. The CDR3 coding sequence is TGCGCCAGCAGCTTGCCCTCAGATACGCAGTATTTT. The whole variable domain, filled in from reference TRBV5-1 and TRBJ2-3, reads KAGVTQTPRYLIKTRGQQVTLSCSPISGHRSVSWYQQTPGQGLQFLFEYFSETQRNKGNFPGRFSGRQFSNSRSEMNVSTLELGDSALYLCASSLPSDTQYFGPGTRLTVL.